The 4 T cell receptor beta chains presented below share a single source sample, sequenced in a study of Ad26.COV2.S vaccination and SARS-CoV-2 variants. Treatment noted: about 20 received Ad26.COV2.S at low or high dose, single or two shots; 5 received placebo; per-sample allocation not given. The samples date from day 63 after the first vaccine or placebo injection. Using immunoSEQ multiplex PCR, the repertoire was profiled, and TCRdb retains in-frame clones only, with some absent. The sample contains about 350,000 clones, around 89% of which appear only once. Specimen: peripheral blood, collected in a trial of Ad26.COV2.S vaccine versus placebo. These receptors originate from a person between 18 and 59 years old who received the Ad26.COV2.S COVID-19 vaccine or a placebo.

This clone appeared once. This rearrangement joins TRBV10-3 to TRBJ1-6; TRBD1 is a possible D gene (5 bases). The CDR3 is 13 residues long. The V gene's germline CDR1 is ENHRY and CDR2 SYGVKD. Trimming cost V 2 bases and J 6 bases, with 5 bases left between them. This chain's CDR3 is CAISEGTNSPLHF. CDR3 sequence (DNA): TGTGCCATCAGTGAGGGGACTAATTCACCCCTCCACTTT.

A note on this clone: Within the sample, other DNA sequences also encode this same CDR3. The CDR3 reads CASSQDMNTEAFF. CDR3 nucleotide sequence: TGTGCCAGCAGCCAAGACATGAACACTGAAGCTTTCTTT. This chain uses TRBV5-4 with TRBJ1-1; D gene ambiguous. V was clipped by 4 bases and J by 0 bases, with 7 bases between them. Germline CDR1 reads SGHNT; CDR2 reads YYREEE (reference sequence). This CDR3 region has 13 residues.

The CDR3 DNA sequence: TGTGCCAGCAGCCAAGAGGACGCGGGGAACGGTGGCTACACCTTC. Protein: CASSQEDAGNGGYTF. The chain employs TRBV4-2 and TRBJ1-2, with unresolved D. Germline CDR1 LGHNA, CDR2 YNFKEQ. This CDR3 is built from 15 residues. V lost 0 bases and J 7 bases, leaving 15 bases between the germline ends.

The V and J genes are TRBV7-2 and TRBJ1-3, with D unclear. Trimming took off 3 bases at V and 2 bases at J, with 11 bases between the two ends. Germline CDR1 is SGHTA and CDR2 is FQGNSA. This CDR3 has 15 amino acids. The DNA for the CDR3 is TGTGCCAGCAGCTTGGGTCCTGGCGCTGGAAACACCATATATTTT. This translates into CASSLGPGAGNTIYF.